This paragraph reports one T cell receptor beta chain. The antigen is unknown. The data stem from a study of cytomegalovirus exposure and HLA in healthy donors. Points from the study as a whole: The study reported that TCR beta sequences accurately predicted HLA-A and HLA-B alleles in most subjects. In a later analysis, V- and J-gene trimming of beta chains associated with a DCLRE1C missense variant, replicated independently. The investigators catalogued under 200 TCR beta chains as cytomegalovirus-associated.

The PCR had 60 Vbeta and 13 Jbeta primers. The method was immunoSEQ multiplex PCR; TCRdb's version includes in-frame clones alone and lacks a portion of them. The sample's table shows 90,000 to 130,000 clones. Those who donated were healthy bone marrow donors. J lost 0 bases, V lost 7 bases, and 6 bases had no gene match. Looked up from germline, CDR1 is SNHLY and CDR2 is FYNNEI. CDR3 size: 16 residues. The chain joins TRBV2 to TRBJ2-7, with TRBD2 matching over 13 bases. The sequence was obtained from a man aged 40-55 years in good health and CMV-seropositive. Sample: PBMCs. The CDR3 reads CASTEGLAGSSYEQYF. CDR3 bases: TGTGCCAGCACCGAGGGACTAGCGGGAAGCTCCTACGAGCAGTACTTC.